The clone carrying this T cell receptor (beta chain) has just a few counts. TCR cDNA received a 3' ligated oligonucleotide that carried a UMI. Adult healthy volunteers gave 2.5 ml peripheral blood for whole-blood RNA. Amplification of ligated cDNA took four PCR rounds with SP2 and nested alpha and beta constant primers. Via MiXCR, TCRdb re-called the 5' RACE reads, giving one row per CDR3 protein. Of around 48,000 distinct CDR3 sequences listed, about 4.4% are singletons. This sample is drawn from a study of naive and memory T cell subsets. CDR3 length equals 14 residues. Trimming at V came to 5 bases and at J to 8 bases, leaving 8 bases not matched to a gene. Germline V gene data show CDR1 as SGHRS and CDR2 as YFSETQ.

The chain joins TRBV5-1 to TRBJ2-4; 9 positions agree with TRBD1. This TCR was sampled from a female donor in good health. CDR3 DNA: TGCGCCAGCAGTGGAGGGACAGGGAGTTACATTCAGTACTTC. Translation: CASSGGTGSYIQYF. The full variable domain, with the rest looked up from reference TRBV5-1 and TRBJ2-4, is KAGVTQTPRYLIKTRGQQVTLSCSPISGHRSVSWYQQTPGQGLQFLFEYFSETQRNKGNFPGRFSGRQFSNSRSEMNVSTLELGDSALYLCASSGGTGSYIQYFGAGTRLSVL.